This TCR beta chain comes out of a study of cytomegalovirus exposure and HLA in healthy donors. The study, taken as a whole, reports: Generally TCR sequences proved uncommon, though certain public TCRs appeared in numerous donors.

This CDR3 has 13 amino acids. V dropped 8 bases and J dropped 0 bases, with 11 bases sitting between them. Germline V gene sequence: CDR1 SGDLS, CDR2 YYNGEE. Libraries were prepared by immunoSEQ multiplex PCR; TCRdb keeps only in-frame clonotypes and omits some of them. The table shows some 90,000 clones, with approximately 96% occurring only once. This clone appeared a single time. The target antigen is unknown. The origin of this receptor is a man aged 18 to 29 in good health and CMV-seronegative. The sequencing input was PBMCs. This chain links TRBV9 with TRBJ1-1; weak D call: TRBD1 (5 bases). CDR3 loop: CASTTGLNTEAFF. CDR3 sequence (DNA): TGTGCCAGTACTACAGGTTTGAACACTGAAGCTTTCTTT.